Listed here is a single T cell receptor (beta chain). Reverse transcription used roughly 0.5 to 1 ug RNA and random hexamers. TCR beta CDR3 was amplified by immunoSEQ multiplex PCR. This amplification extended across 54 Vbeta and 13 Jbeta segments. Each CDR3 protein gets one entry after TCRdb re-called the immunoSEQ multiplex PCR reads with MiXCR. The sample holds roughly 130,000 distinct CDR3 sequences, 90% to 95% seen once. The data originate from a study of CD8 T cells in Susac syndrome. The germline V and J ends were trimmed by 2 bases and 0 bases, with 8 bases remaining between them. Germline assignment: CDR1 SNHLY and CDR2 FYNNEI. This CDR3 comprises 15 residues. Sequencing of TCR beta was undertaken in CD8+ and CD4+ T cells derived from blood. TEMRA cells were FACS-enriched, and CD8+ and CD4+ T cells were isolated negatively.

The TCR was taken from a human donor in good health. This chain connects TRBV2 to TRBJ2-1, with D possibly matching TRBD2 (6 bases). The sequencing input was CD4+ T cells from PBMCs. The CDR3 nucleotides are TGTGCCAGCAGTGAACAGCGGGCCTCCTACAATGAGCAGTTCTTC. Protein product: CASSEQRASYNEQFF.